Sequencing of this TCR beta chain was carried out in a study of T-cell reconstitution after alpha-beta-depleted transplantation in children. Unique molecular identifiers were incorporated when the TCRbeta library was constructed. One entry per CDR3 protein, called by TCRdb with MiXCR from the PCR reads. The sample consists of 110,000 or so distinct CDR3 sequences, 5% to 8% of them appearing once. CDR1 and CDR2 (germline): SGHRS, YFSETQ. The CDR3 runs to 16 residues. V was clipped by 0 bases and J by 5 bases; unmatched bases: 8. The receptor was isolated from a male patient aged 2-15 years who had a stem cell transplant for acute lymphoblastic leukemia, so the T cells may come from the graft donor. The sample was PBMCs, mostly from graft donor cells, taken 360 days after TCRalphabeta/CD19-depleted stem cell transplant. The genes are TRBV5-1 and TRBJ2-1, with 7 bases fitting TRBD2. The DNA for the CDR3 is TGCGCCAGCAGCTTGGTCGGATTCCGGGGGGACAATGAGCAGTTCTTC. Protein: CASSLVGFRGDNEQFF.